This T cell receptor beta chain was obtained from a study of regulatory T cells in long-lasting Graves disease. This clonotype was detected ten times or more. The antigen remains undetermined. Study results and limitations: The small sample size may have reduced accuracy.

Stated time point: newly diagnosed GD, antithyroid drugs for less than 3 months. RNA extracted from PBMCs served as the sequencing template. The V gene lost 5 bases and the J gene lost 4 bases, with 9 bases spanning the gap. The germline V gene encodes CDR1 MNHNS and CDR2 SASEGT. The CDR3 runs to 12 residues. CDR3 regions were amplified by Arm-PCR using iRepertoire HTBI primers to build TCR beta libraries. TCRdb analysed the multiplex PCR reads with MiXCR anew, one entry per CDR3 protein. Seen here are approximately 540,000 distinct CDR3 sequences, around 13% observed once, and the top ten hold roughly 8.9%. In addition, the sample was reused for a study of T cells in Graves' hyperthyroidism and ophthalmopathy. That work states: Researchers defined stable Graves' hyperthyroidism as no ophthalmopathy progression within 18 months.

The rearrangement uses TRBV6-1 and TRBJ2-7; D is undetermined. This TCR was sampled from a woman aged 30 to 39 with Graves disease. Specimen: peripheral blood mononuclear cells (PBMCs), collected at new diagnosis, from a patient treated with antithyroid drugs. The CDR3 protein is CASSQLGYEQYF. In nucleotides, the CDR3 is TGTGCCAGCAGTCAGCTAGGGTACGAGCAGTACTTC.